This TCR beta chain was identified during a study of CD8 T cell repertoires and HIV-1 epitope variants. Study context: Controls were a CMV, EBV and flu pool, Ebola AY9, and no peptide.

V lost 6 bases, J lost 0 bases, and 0 bases stayed unmatched. Germline V CDR1 and CDR2: MNHNS, SASEGT. The CDR3 extends over 14 amino acids. TCR beta CDR3 was sequenced at survey depth on immunoSEQ. The method was immunoSEQ multiplex PCR; TCRdb's version includes in-frame clones alone and lacks a portion of them. The data contain about 5,600 clones, under 70% of them singletons. On this clone itself: Its antigen is currently unknown.

The chain couples TRBV6-1 to TRBJ2-1; 9 positions match TRBD1. The sequenced material came from cultured CD8+ T cells derived from PBMCs. The clonotype comes from a male donor with HIV. The CDR3 coding sequence is TGTGCCAGCAGGGACAGGGGCTCCTACAATGAGCAGTTCTTC. Its protein is CASRDRGSYNEQFF.